The 27 T cell receptor beta chains given below trace back to one sample, sequenced in a study of T cell responses to AZD1222 COVID-19 vaccine. TCRdb's table, derived via immunoSEQ multiplex PCR, lists solely in-frame clones and lacks some. The table includes 150,000 or so clones, 90% detected once. The sequenced sample was peripheral blood, obtained on day 0 of AZD1222 vaccination. These receptors originate from an adult in good health.

V gene TRBV9 combines with J gene TRBJ2-3; 10 bases are a match to TRBD2. The CDR3 is 15 amino acids. V shed 6 bases, J shed 1 base, and the junction held 5 bases outside the gene matches. Germline V lookup: CDR1 SGDLS, CDR2 YYNGEE. CDR3 DNA sequence: TGTGCCAGCACCAATGGACTAGCGGGCACAGATACGCAGTATTTT. Its protein is CASTNGLAGTDTQYF.

The CDR3 DNA reads as TGTGCCACCAGTGAATCCCTAGCGGGTGAAGCAGATACGCAGTATTTT. Its translation: CATSESLAGEADTQYF. The gene calls are TRBV24-1 and TRBJ2-3; 8 nucleotides agree with TRBD2. Germline CDR1 and CDR2: KGHDR and SFDVKD. This CDR3 region has 16 residues. V was clipped by 4 bases and J by 4 bases; unmatched bases: 9.

V and J are TRBV19 and TRBJ2-5; 7 bases fit TRBD1. J lost 5 bases, V lost 5 bases, and 5 bases had no gene match. The CDR3 extends over 13 amino acids. Germline CDR1 and CDR2: LNHDA and SQIVND (reference sequence). The CDR3 protein is CASSPQGTETQYF. As DNA, the CDR3 is TGTGCCAGTAGTCCACAGGGGACGGAGACCCAGTACTTC.

V usage is TRBV4-1 and J usage is TRBJ2-7, with 8 bases identical to TRBD1. The trim removed 1 base at V and 7 bases at J, leaving 6 bases unmatched. The V gene's germline CDR1 is MGHRA and CDR2 YSYEKL. There are 14 residues in the CDR3. The CDR3 region is CASSQGTGTVEQYF. In nucleotides, the CDR3 is TGCGCCAGCAGCCAAGGGACAGGGACTGTGGAGCAGTACTTC.

The gene calls are TRBV7-2 and TRBJ1-2; D unclear. CDR1 and CDR2 from the germline V gene are SGHTA and FQGNSA. This CDR3 is built from 12 residues. V was trimmed by 5 bases and J by 8 bases, leaving 12 bases between them. The CDR3 loop reads CASSPPFMGYTF. CDR3 bases: TGTGCCAGCAGCCCCCCCTTTATGGGCTACACCTTC. Variable domain in full (rest from reference TRBV7-2 and TRBJ1-2): GAGVSQSPSNKVTEKGKDVELRCDPISGHTALYWYRQSLGQGLEFLIYFQGNSAPDKSGLPSDRFSAERTGGSVSTLTIQRTQQEDSAVYLCASSPPFMGYTFGSGTRLTVV.

V and J are TRBV29-1 and TRBJ2-1, with 10 bases aligning to TRBD2. V lost 7 bases to trimming and J lost 4 bases; unmatched junction nucleotides: 7. Germline CDR1 is SQVTM and CDR2 is ANQGSEA. The CDR3 contains 14 residues. The CDR3 DNA is TGCAGCGGGGGAGGGACTAGCGTGTACAATGAGCAGTTCTTC. This translates into CSGGGTSVYNEQFF.

The V call is TRBV27, the J call TRBJ1-5, with a weak D call TRBD1 (6 bases). The CDR3 is 16 residues long. The ends were cut back, 6 bases at V and 0 bases at J, with 15 bases in the middle. The germline V gene has CDR1 MNHEY and CDR2 SMNVEV (reference sequence). CDR3 loop: CASRTGWGLSNQPQHF. Written as DNA, the CDR3 is TGTGCCAGCAGGACCGGATGGGGGCTTAGCAATCAGCCCCAGCATTTT.

The genes are TRBV9 and TRBJ2-7; a weak D match, TRBD1 (5 bases). The germline V gene encodes CDR1 SGDLS and CDR2 YYNGEE. Trimming removed 3 bases from V and 6 bases from J, with 10 bases in between. The CDR3 runs 12 residues. CDR3 in amino acids: CASSASGFEQYF. The DNA for the CDR3 is TGTGCCAGCAGCGCATCAGGGTTCGAGCAGTACTTC.

This clone appeared a single time. The chain is built from TRBV3-1 (or the pseudogene TRBV3-2) and TRBJ2-1; 10 positions match TRBD1. Germline V gene sequence: CDR1 LGHDT, CDR2 YNNKEL (reference sequence). This CDR3 region has 16 residues. V gave up 4 bases and J gave up 5 bases; unmatched junction bases: 8. The DNA of the CDR3 is TGTGCCAGCAGCCCAAAAGGCGGGACAGGGGACAATGAGCAGTTCTTC. Amino acid sequence: CASSPKGGTGDNEQFF.

The chain combines TRBV28 with TRBJ2-7, with 8 bases lining up with TRBD2. The V gene end was trimmed by 2 bases and the J gene end by 3 bases; junction bases not matched to a gene: 9. Germline values: CDR1 MDHEN, CDR2 SYDVKM. This CDR3 is 16 amino acids long. This CDR3 is CASSLRGNSGIYEQYF. Written as DNA, the CDR3 is TGTGCCAGCAGTTTACGTGGGAATAGCGGGATCTACGAGCAGTACTTC.

The rearrangement links TRBV30 to TRBJ2-2, with D perhaps matching TRBD1 or TRBD2 (5 bases each). Germline CDR1 is GTSNPN and CDR2 is SVGIG (reference sequence). Trimming removed 3 bases at V and 1 base at J, with 15 bases between. The CDR3 has 16 residues. The CDR3 is CAWRNWGNGNTGELFF. The CDR3 coding sequence is TGTGCCTGGAGGAACTGGGGGAATGGGAACACCGGGGAGCTGTTTTTT.

V is TRBV7-9 and J is TRBJ2-7; TRBD1 is a possible D gene (6 bases). Trimming cost V 4 bases and J 0 bases, with 10 bases left between them. Per germline, CDR1 SEHNR and CDR2 FQNEAQ (reference sequence). The length of the CDR3 is 14 residues. The CDR3 bases are TGTGCCAGCAGCTCAGGACAGTACTCCTACGAGCAGTACTTC. Translated, it gives CASSSGQYSYEQYF.

This clone occurred once. V gene TRBV20-1 combines with J gene TRBJ2-5; D not resolved. CDR1 and CDR2 from the germline V gene are DFQATT and SNEGSKA (reference sequence). Trimming cost V 5 bases and J 5 bases, with 3 bases left between them. The CDR3 is 9 amino acids. For the CDR3, the DNA is TGCAGTGCTGGGGAGACCCAGTACTTC. Its protein is CSAGETQYF.

The chain has TRBV28 and TRBJ2-1, with D possibly called TRBD1 or TRBD2 (6 bases each). This CDR3 contains 15 residues. Germline CDR1 is MDHEN and CDR2 is SYDVKM. The V end was cut by 7 bases, the J end by 7 bases, with 20 bases between. In nucleotides, the CDR3 is TGTGCCAGCATTAGGGGGGACCGACCCTTTAATGAGCAGTTCTTC. Translation gives CASIRGDRPFNEQFF.

The chain uses TRBV27 and TRBJ2-1; D call uncertain. Germline CDR1 and CDR2: MNHEY and SMNVEV (reference sequence). The CDR3 has 15 amino acids. Trimming shortened V by 5 bases and J by 2 bases, and 13 bases separated the two germline ends. Here the CDR3 DNA reads TGTGCCAGCAGTCAGATAGCCACAGCCTACAATGAGCAGTTCTTC. This encodes CASSQIATAYNEQFF.

V is TRBV4-3 and J is TRBJ2-7; maybe TRBD2 (6 bases). CDR3 size: 15 residues. The germline V gene encodes CDR1 LGHNA and CDR2 YSLEER. Between the trimmed V and J ends, which lost 1 base and 2 bases, there was a span of 12 bases. The chain's CDR3 is CASSQGRDFPYEQYF. The CDR3 nucleotides read TGCGCCAGCAGCCAAGGCCGGGACTTCCCCTACGAGCAGTACTTC.

Here the CDR3 reads CASSQSGQSNQPQHF. Here the CDR3 DNA reads TGTGCCAGCAGCCAATCGGGACAGAGCAATCAGCCCCAGCATTTT. The rearrangement links TRBV9 to TRBJ1-5; 7 bases agree with TRBD1. The CDR3 loop spans 15 amino acids. Per the germline V gene, CDR1 is SGDLS and CDR2 is YYNGEE. The V gene end was trimmed by 4 bases and the J gene end by 1 base; junction bases not matched to a gene: 5.

The chain joins TRBV6-5 to TRBJ1-1; D not resolved. The CDR3 runs to 13 residues. Trimming left V 4 bases short and J 3 bases short, with 9 bases between. The V gene's germline CDR1 is MNHEY and CDR2 SVGAGI. The CDR3 region is CASSSLGYTEAFF. For the CDR3, the DNA is TGTGCCAGCAGTTCTCTGGGGTACACTGAAGCTTTCTTT.

CDR3 in DNA: TGCGCCAGCAGCGTAGACGGGATCCAGGGCTACACCTTC. This codes for CASSVDGIQGYTF. This chain links TRBV5-1 with TRBJ1-2, with D unresolved. Trimming pared 4 bases from V and 8 bases from J, leaving 15 bases between. Looked up from germline, CDR1 is SGHRS and CDR2 is YFSETQ. There are 13 residues in the CDR3. Full variable domain (missing parts from reference TRBV5-1 and TRBJ1-2): KAGVTQTPRYLIKTRGQQVTLSCSPISGHRSVSWYQQTPGQGLQFLFEYFSETQRNKGNFPGRFSGRQFSNSRSEMNVSTLELGDSALYLCASSVDGIQGYTFGSGTRLTVV.

This chain links TRBV2 with TRBJ1-1; no clear D gene. With 0 bases removed from V and 0 bases from J, the gap between germline ends came to 11 bases. The CDR3 contains 16 residues. The germline gives CDR1 SNHLY, CDR2 FYNNEI. The CDR3 DNA follows: TGTGCCAGCAGTGAAGCGCTTTACCTCATGAACACTGAAGCTTTCTTT. This encodes CASSEALYLMNTEAFF. Variable domain in full (rest from reference TRBV2 and TRBJ1-1): EPEVTQTPSHQVTQMGQEVILRCVPISNHLYFYWYRQILGQKVEFLVSFYNNEISEKSEIFDDQFSVERPDGSNFTLKIRSTKLEDSAMYFCASSEALYLMNTEAFFGQGTRLTVV.

The chain carries TRBV7-2 and TRBJ1-5; no firm D call. CDR1 is SGHTA, CDR2 FQGNSA, per germline. The CDR3 is 14 amino acids. Trimming took 1 base from V and 0 from J, leaving 4 bases between them. CDR3 in DNA: TGTGCCAGCAGCTTAGAAATTAGCAATCAGCCCCAGCATTTT. Protein: CASSLEISNQPQHF.

The rearrangement joins TRBV18 to TRBJ1-2; 7 bases fit TRBD1. Germline V gene sequence: CDR1 KGHSH, CDR2 LQKENI. V was pared by 10 bases and J by 5 bases, with 10 bases of the junction left unmatched. The CDR3 totals 13 residues. This CDR3 is CATRQGGKYGYTF. CDR3 coding DNA: TGTGCCACCCGACAGGGTGGAAAGTATGGCTACACCTTC.

The chain employs TRBV5-4 and TRBJ2-1; D uncertain. The germline gives CDR1 SGHNT, CDR2 YYREEE (reference sequence). The CDR3 contains 12 residues. V lost 4 bases, J lost 7 bases, and 9 bases lay in between. In DNA form, the CDR3 reads TGTGCCAGCAGCCGATTGGGGAATGAGCAGTTCTTC. Residues: CASSRLGNEQFF.

This clone was recorded only once. The chain employs TRBV7-8 and TRBJ2-1; TRBD1 aligns across 8 bases. The CDR3 is 15 amino acids. CDR1 is SGHVS, CDR2 FQNEAQ, per germline. J was trimmed by 1 base and V by 3 bases; bases with no gene match: 2. CDR3 DNA sequence: TGTGCCAGCAGCTTCCAGGGGGCTTCCTACAATGAGCAGTTCTTC. Its translation is CASSFQGASYNEQFF.

This clone was seen a single time. This chain's CDR3 is CASSVPVSYEQYF. The CDR3 DNA sequence: TGTGCCAGCAGTGTCCCCGTCTCCTACGAGCAGTACTTC. The rearrangement joins TRBV2 to TRBJ2-7; D gene unclear. The CDR3 runs 13 residues. Trimming took 4 bases from V and 0 from J, leaving 7 bases between them. Germline-derived CDR1 and CDR2 are SNHLY and FYNNEI. Full variable domain (outside the CDR3, taken from reference TRBV2 and TRBJ2-7): EPEVTQTPSHQVTQMGQEVILRCVPISNHLYFYWYRQILGQKVEFLVSFYNNEISEKSEIFDDQFSVERPDGSNFTLKIRSTKLEDSAMYFCASSVPVSYEQYFGPGTRLTVT.

The count of this clone is one. CDR3 loop: CASSFAGTSSRETQYF. The CDR3 DNA is TGCGCCAGCAGCTTCGCCGGGACTAGCTCTCGAGAGACCCAGTACTTC. The V gene is TRBV5-1, the J gene TRBJ2-5, with 9 bases matching TRBD2. Germline CDR1 and CDR2: SGHRS and YFSETQ. The CDR3 sequence is 16 residues long. V shed 2 bases and J 4 bases; nucleotides not matched to a gene: 9.

The J gene is TRBJ2-5, the V gene TRBV4-2, with a tentative D call TRBD1 (5 bases). This CDR3 contains 15 residues. Per germline, CDR1 LGHNA and CDR2 YNFKEQ. The ends were cut back, 5 bases at V and 1 base at J, with 14 bases in the middle. Here the CDR3 DNA reads TGTGCCAGCAGCACAGCTAGGGGTCCCCAAGAGACCCAGTACTTC. Translation: CASSTARGPQETQYF.